What follows are 29 T cell receptor beta chains derived from one specimen sequenced in a study of cytomegalovirus exposure and HLA in healthy donors. A multiplex PCR was run with 60 Vbeta primers and 13 Jbeta primers. Clones were sequenced by immunoSEQ multiplex PCR, and TCRdb holds only the in-frame ones, with some missing. The data show about 120,000 clones, over 75% seen once. The sequencing sample was made of PBMCs. These TCRs come from a middle-aged man in good health and CMV-seronegative.

The V gene is TRBV30, the J gene TRBJ1-1; 7 positions agree with TRBD1. This CDR3 region has 14 residues. V lost 3 bases, J lost 1 base, and 5 bases stayed unmatched. In germline, CDR1 is GTSNPN, CDR2 SVGIG (reference sequence). The CDR3 DNA reads as TGTGCCTGGAGACTGGGGACAGCGAACACTGAAGCTTTCTTT. Protein product: CAWRLGTANTEAFF.

In this sample, this clone turned up a few times. The gene calls are TRBV5-6 and TRBJ1-3; D is undetermined. The length of the CDR3 is 15 residues. V dropped 3 bases and J dropped 0 bases, with 10 bases sitting between them. Germline-derived CDR1 and CDR2 are SGHDT and YYEEEE. The DNA for the CDR3 is TGTGCCAGCAGCTCGACTGCGAGCTCTGGAAACACCATATATTTT. Amino acid sequence: CASSSTASSGNTIYF.

The chain couples TRBV7-9 to TRBJ2-1, with TRBD1 matching 8 bases. J gave up 2 bases and V 1 base, and 4 bases lay outside the gene matches. The CDR3 has 16 residues. CDR1 and CDR2 (germline): SEHNR, FQNEAQ (reference sequence). CDR3 residues: CASSLGGRGPYNEQFF. The DNA of the CDR3 is TGTGCCAGCAGCTTAGGGGGCAGGGGGCCCTACAATGAGCAGTTCTTC.

The chain is built from TRBV7-9 and TRBJ2-5; D is ambiguous. The CDR3 runs 13 residues. CDR1 and CDR2 from the germline V gene are SEHNR and FQNEAQ (reference sequence). The V end was cut by 4 bases, the J end by 5 bases, with 11 bases between. The DNA of the CDR3 is TGTGCCAGCAGCTCCAATAACGGGGAGACCCAGTACTTC. It codes for CASSSNNGETQYF.

This clone came up once. The rearrangement links TRBV28 to TRBJ1-5; D is undetermined. This CDR3 spans 14 amino acids. From germline, CDR1 is MDHEN and CDR2 SYDVKM. Trimming removed 6 bases at V and 1 base at J, with 10 bases between. This CDR3 is CASRGSLSNQPQHF. In DNA form, the CDR3 reads TGTGCCAGCAGAGGGAGCCTAAGCAATCAGCCCCAGCATTTT.

The rearrangement links TRBV6-1 to TRBJ2-5, with D hard to call. The V end lost 3 bases, the J end lost 1 base, and 3 bases lay between the germline ends. Germline CDR1 reads MNHNS; CDR2 reads SASEGT. The CDR3 totals 12 residues. The CDR3 here is CASSDLQETQYF. In nucleotides, the CDR3 is TGTGCCAGCAGTGACCTCCAAGAGACCCAGTACTTC.

The chain combines TRBV19 with TRBJ2-7; D gene ambiguous. CDR3 size: 15 residues. Per the germline V gene, CDR1 is LNHDA and CDR2 is SQIVND (reference sequence). V dropped 6 bases and J dropped 0 bases, with 15 bases sitting between them. The CDR3 here is CASSQTGPRSYEQYF. The CDR3 region has the DNA TGTGCCAGTAGCCAAACGGGTCCTCGCTCCTACGAGCAGTACTTC.

This clone was seen a few times. This chain links TRBV5-1 with TRBJ1-2, with a weak D call TRBD1 (5 bases). Germline CDR1 SGHRS, CDR2 YFSETQ. The CDR3 sequence is 13 residues long. V was shortened by 5 bases and J by 3 bases, with 11 bases between the two germline ends. The CDR3 nucleotides read TGCGCCAGCAGAAGGGGCGAAGACTATGGCTACACCTTC. Protein product: CASRRGEDYGYTF.

This chain connects TRBV7-2 to TRBJ1-2; D is uncertain. The germline CDR1 and CDR2 sequences are SGHTA and FQGNSA. This CDR3 is 13 amino acids long. V lost 1 base and J 8 bases, leaving 11 bases between the germline ends. The CDR3 reads CASSLGAQQGYTF. The DNA of the CDR3 is TGTGCCAGCAGCTTAGGGGCTCAGCAGGGCTACACCTTC.

The V gene is TRBV27, the J gene TRBJ2-1; D is undetermined. There are 12 residues in the CDR3. The V end was cut by 2 bases, the J end by 5 bases, with 4 bases between. Germline V CDR1 and CDR2: MNHEY, SMNVEV (reference sequence). The CDR3 is CASSLNNNEQFF. CDR3 nucleotide sequence: TGTGCCAGCAGTTTAAACAACAATGAGCAGTTCTTC.

The genes are TRBV19 and TRBJ2-7; TRBD2 is a possible D gene (6 bases). Trimming removed 6 bases at V and 2 bases at J, with 17 bases between. This CDR3 spans 15 amino acids. CDR1 is LNHDA, CDR2 SQIVND, per germline (reference sequence). The CDR3 here is CASSDWGGAAYEQYF. The CDR3 nucleotides read TGTGCCAGTAGCGACTGGGGCGGGGCAGCCTACGAGCAGTACTTC.

V is TRBV18 and J is TRBJ1-2; TRBD1 aligns across 7 bases. V was pared by 4 bases and J by 0 bases, with 5 bases of the junction left unmatched. Germline CDR1 KGHSH, CDR2 LQKENI. This CDR3 is 15 amino acids long. The CDR3 DNA sequence: TGTGCCAGCTCACAATGGGACAGATCTAACTATGGCTACACCTTC. Amino acid sequence: CASSQWDRSNYGYTF. The complete variable domain, with remaining parts taken from reference TRBV18 and TRBJ1-2, reads NAGVMQNPRHLVRRRGQEARLRCSPMKGHSHVYWYRQLPEEGLKFMVYLQKENIIDESGMPKERFSAEFPKEGPSILRIQQVVRGDSAAYFCASSQWDRSNYGYTFGSGTRLTVV.

This clone has only a few counts. The rearrangement joins TRBV5-4 to TRBJ2-3, with D perhaps TRBD1 (6 bases). The CDR3 is 14 residues long. Trimming cost V 4 bases and J 6 bases, with 15 bases left between them. The germline V gene encodes CDR1 SGHNT and CDR2 YYREEE (reference sequence). Here the CDR3 reads CASSTGQQRDTQYF. The CDR3 DNA is TGTGCCAGCAGCACGGGACAACAGAGGGATACGCAGTATTTT.

The gene calls are TRBV6-4 and TRBJ2-7; D not resolved. V gave up 0 bases and J gave up 0 bases, with 9 bases separating them. CDR1 is MRHNA, CDR2 SNTAGT, per germline. The CDR3 is 15 amino acids. CDR3 sequence: CASSDSTLPSYEQYF. The CDR3 coding sequence is TGTGCCAGCAGTGACTCGACTCTACCCTCCTACGAGCAGTACTTC.

J is TRBJ2-3 and V is TRBV5-4; 12 bases align to TRBD1. Germline trimming cut 4 bases from V and 5 bases from J; bases unmatched to any gene: 8. This CDR3 spans 16 amino acids. Germline CDR1 is SGHNT and CDR2 is YYREEE (reference sequence). The CDR3 loop is CASSPLGTGGRDTQYF. Here the CDR3 DNA reads TGTGCCAGCAGCCCGCTGGGGACAGGGGGCAGAGATACGCAGTATTTT.

The chain links TRBV10-3 to TRBJ2-3; 14 positions agree with TRBD2. After removal of 4 bases from V and 5 bases from J, the junction contained 2 bases not matched to a gene. Germline V gives CDR1 ENHRY, CDR2 SYGVKD. The CDR3 totals 15 residues. CDR3 amino acids: CAISGGTSGGDTQYF. CDR3 in DNA: TGTGCCATCAGTGGGGGGACTAGCGGGGGAGATACGCAGTATTTT.

The V gene is TRBV27, the J gene TRBJ2-6; 8 bases are a match to TRBD1. Germline CDR1 MNHEY, CDR2 SMNVEV (reference sequence). V shed 0 bases and J 4 bases; nucleotides not matched to a gene: 11. The CDR3 runs 19 residues. CDR3 nucleotide sequence: TGTGCCAGCAGTTTATCCTCTATGTGGAACAGGGGGGGGGCCAACGTCCTGACTTTC. It codes for CASSLSSMWNRGGANVLTF.

This clone was counted between two and nine times. This rearrangement joins TRBV6-6 to TRBJ1-1; no definite D call. The germline CDR1 and CDR2 sequences are MNHNY and SVGAGI (reference sequence). Deletions cut 2 bases from V and 11 bases from J, with 12 bases between. The CDR3 extends over 12 amino acids. DNA of the CDR3: TGTGCCAGCAGTTACAGAGGGCGGAATGCTTTCTTT. Translation gives CASSYRGRNAFF.

This chain joins TRBV5-6 and TRBJ1-2, with TRBD1 identical over 10 bases. CDR3 size: 17 residues. After removal of 4 bases from V and 2 bases from J, the junction contained 11 bases not matched to a gene. CDR1 and CDR2 (germline): SGHDT, YYEEEE. The CDR3 spells CASSLDPRTGGNYGYTF. The CDR3 coding sequence is TGTGCCAGCAGCCTCGATCCCCGGACAGGGGGAAACTATGGCTACACCTTC.

The genes are TRBV5-1 and TRBJ2-5; 8 bases are a match to TRBD1. Near its end, the DNA agrees better with TRBJ2-7, so the J call may be wrong. Germline assignment: CDR1 SGHRS and CDR2 YFSETQ. CDR3 size: 14 residues. CDR3 sequence reads: CASSSTGGSYEQYF. CDR3 nucleotide sequence: TGCGCCAGCAGCAGCACAGGGGGCTCCTACGAGCAGTACTTC.

The gene calls are TRBV10-1 and TRBJ1-2, with D uncertain. V dropped 1 base and J dropped 8 bases, with 11 bases sitting between them. Germline V gene sequence: CDR1 WNHNN, CDR2 SYGVQD (reference sequence). The CDR3 is made up of 13 amino acids. CDR3 amino acids: CASSEYRGGGYTF. DNA of the CDR3: TGCGCCAGCAGTGAGTACCGGGGTGGCGGCTACACCTTC.

In its sample, this clone was seen a few times. At one end the junction does not follow the germline gene, possibly because of a read error. The gene calls are TRBV30 and TRBJ2-6; D possibly corresponds to TRBD1 (5 bases). Germline lookup yields CDR1 GTSNPN and CDR2 SVGIG (reference sequence). The CDR3 has 13 amino acids. This CDR3 reads CAWTDSWANGLTF. As DNA, the CDR3 is TGTGCCTGGACCGACAGTTGGGCCAACGGCCTGACTTTC.

This clone showed up many times. The CDR3 protein is CASSQQPGQANYGYTF. For the CDR3, the DNA is TGCGCCAGCAGCCAACAACCGGGACAGGCTAACTATGGCTACACCTTC. The V and J genes are TRBV4-1 and TRBJ1-2, with 8 bases fitting TRBD1. V shed 2 bases and J 0 bases; nucleotides not matched to a gene: 5. Germline-derived CDR1 and CDR2 are MGHRA and YSYEKL. The CDR3 extends over 16 amino acids.

The chain couples TRBV28 to TRBJ1-5; D is possibly TRBD1 (6 bases). The CDR3 extends over 15 amino acids. Trimming took 6 bases from V and 5 from J, leaving 17 bases between them. The germline V gene encodes CDR1 MDHEN and CDR2 SYDVKM. In DNA, the CDR3 is TGTGCCAGCAGAACCTCGACAGGCGTTTATCAGCCCCAGCATTTT. Its translation is CASRTSTGVYQPQHF.

The gene calls are TRBV7-8 and TRBJ1-2, with a weak D call TRBD1 (6 bases). This CDR3 comprises 15 residues. The V end was cut by 5 bases, the J end by 8 bases, with 21 bases between. CDR1 SGHVS and CDR2 FQNEAQ come from the germline V gene. The CDR3 reads CASSLLVRDTVGYTF. DNA of the CDR3: TGTGCCAGCAGCCTACTAGTAAGGGACACGGTCGGCTACACCTTC.

This clone came up once. The chain couples TRBV6-1 to TRBJ1-6, with D possibly TRBD1 on 6 matching bases. Germline lookup yields CDR1 MNHNS and CDR2 SASEGT. This CDR3 contains 16 residues. V was shortened by 2 bases and J by 10 bases, with 18 bases between the two germline ends. CDR3 in DNA: TGTGCCAGCAGTGAAACCCCAGGGGATTCCTACTCACCCCTCCACTTT. It translates to CASSETPGDSYSPLHF.

CDR3 sequence (DNA): TGCGCCAGCAGTAGGCAGGGAGGGGCAGATACGCAGTATTTT. It specifies CASSRQGGADTQYF. This chain links TRBV10-2 with TRBJ2-3; 7 positions agree with TRBD2. V lost 5 bases to trimming and J lost 4 bases; unmatched junction nucleotides: 6. CDR1 and CDR2 (germline): WSHSY, SAAADI. This CDR3 has 14 residues.

The genes are TRBV5-4 and TRBJ2-1; 14 positions match TRBD2. V lost 2 bases to trimming and J lost 10 bases; unmatched junction nucleotides: 8. The CDR3 totals 16 residues. Germline CDR1 SGHNT, CDR2 YYREEE (reference sequence). The CDR3 DNA follows: TGTGCCAGCAGCTTACCTGGGACTAGCGGGAGAAGCGAGCAGTTCTTC. This codes for CASSLPGTSGRSEQFF. The whole variable domain, filled in from reference TRBV5-4 and TRBJ2-1, reads ETGVTQSPTHLIKTRGQQVTLRCSSQSGHNTVSWYQQALGQGPQFIFQYYREEENGRGNFPPRFSGLQFPNYSSELNVNALELDDSALYLCASSLPGTSGRSEQFFGPGTRLTVL.

V is TRBV2 and J is TRBJ2-1; 11 nucleotides line up with TRBD2. J lost 5 bases, V lost 6 bases, and 9 bases had no gene match. The length of the CDR3 is 16 residues. In germline, CDR1 is SNHLY, CDR2 FYNNEI. In DNA form, the CDR3 reads TGTGCCAGCAGCCGCTCCGGGACTAGCGGTAACAATGAGCAGTTCTTC. Its protein is CASSRSGTSGNNEQFF.